This T cell receptor (beta chain) was obtained from a study of radiotherapy plus CTLA-4 blockade in lung cancer. Sequencing was performed with immunoSEQ multiplex PCR; in TCRdb, only in-frame clones are kept and a portion is missing. The sample contains approximately 70,000 clones, more than 70% of which appear only once. CDR1 SNHLY and CDR2 FYNNEI come from the germline V gene. This CDR3 region has 14 residues. The ends were cut back, 7 bases at V and 2 bases at J, with 15 bases in the middle. The specimen comprised peripheral blood, sampled from a patient treated with radiotherapy plus ipilimumab. This chain connects TRBV2 to TRBJ2-7, with D hard to call. The receptor comes from a human donor with non-small cell lung cancer whose response to radiotherapy plus ipilimumab could not be evaluated. Some clones in this sample may be carry-over from other donors' samples. In nucleotides, the CDR3 is TGTGCCAGCAACCCGACGTCGGCGGCCTACGAGCAGTACTTC. This gives the protein CASNPTSAAYEQYF.